This is a list of T cell receptor beta chains from one sample in a study of T cell repertoires in cytomegalovirus infection. TCRdb re-called the reads through MiXCR, storing one row per CDR3 protein. The sample records a few hundred thousand distinct CDR3 sequences, 33% being singletons. Their antigens remain unidentified. The specimen was cultured PBMCs, collected from culture after CMV antigen stimulation. The receptors originated from a human donor in good health (CMV status not recorded). Some clones in this sample may be carry-over from other donors' samples. Each CDR3 is given with its conserved first and last residue. The D gene is left open where the match is weak. The size entry is marked missing in some rows and otherwise reads once, few, many or a size class.

- - TRBJ1-3 TRBV12-3/TRBV12-4 TGTGCCAGCAGGGCAATAGGTGGGGAGAACTCTGGAAACACCATATATTTT CASRAIGGENSGNTIYF
- - TRBJ2-7 TRBV4-3 TGCGCCAGCAGCCAAGAGGGCAGGGGTTCCTACGAGCAGTACTTC CASSQEGRGSYEQYF
- many TRBJ2-5 TRBV20-1 TGCAGTGCTTTGGGAGAGACCCAGTACTTC CSALGETQYF
- few TRBJ1-3 TRBV7-2 TGTGCCAGCAGCTTAGTAACCCGGGCCAGCTCTGGAAACACCATATATTTT CASSLVTRASSGNTIYF
TRBD1 - TRBJ1-1 TRBV11-3 TGTGCCAGCAGCTTAGTTTGGGACAGCAACAACACTGAAGCTTTCTTT CASSLVWDSNNTEAFF
TRBD2 few TRBJ2-2 TRBV4-1 TGCGCCAGCAGCCACTCCGAGCGGGAGACCGGGGAGCTGTTTTTT CASSHSERETGELFF
TRBD2 - TRBJ2-3 TRBV6-2/TRBV6-3 TGTGCCAGCAATGGGGGGGTTCGGACCCTCACAGATACGCAGTATTTT CASNGGVRTLTDTQYF
TRBD1 few TRBJ1-2 TRBV12-3/TRBV12-4 TGTGCCAGCAGTAGGGACAGGGCGTCTGGCTACACCTTC CASSRDRASGYTF
TRBD2 few TRBJ2-1 TRBV30 TGTGCCTGGACTGGTCTAGCGGGATATGGTGAGCAGTTCTTC CAWTGLAGYGEQFF
- - TRBJ1-6 TRBV28 TGTGCCAGCAGTACCACAGGGAAGGGGTATAATTCACCCCTCCACTTT CASSTTGKGYNSPLHF